Listed below are T cell receptor beta chains from one sample, sequenced in a study of blood T cell repertoires in COVID-19. Sequencing used immunoSEQ multiplex PCR; TCRdb keeps in-frame clones, though not all of them. The table lists more than 95,000 clones, 60% to 85% of them singletons, with around 5.9% in the top ten. Sequences were obtained from peripheral blood. These receptors all stem from a man aged 65 to 79 with acute or convalescent COVID-19. The CDR3 runs from the conserved cysteine through the conserved F or W. The D gene is left open where the match is weak. Part of the rows lack a size; the others show once, few, many or a class for expanded clones.

TRBV5-1	TRBD1	TRBJ2-3	NA	TGCGCCAGCAGCACGACAGGGACCCAAACAGATACGCAGTATTTT	CASSTTGTQTDTQYF
TRBV4-3	NA	TRBJ1-3	few	TGCGCCAGCAGCCAAGAGGCGTTCAGGGCTGGGGACACCATATATTTT	CASSQEAFRAGDTIYF
TRBV28	TRBD1	TRBJ1-6	once	TGTGCCAGCACTAAACCGGGGACAGGGAATTCACCCCTCCACTTT	CASTKPGTGNSPLHF
TRBV27	NA	TRBJ2-3	NA	TGTGCCAGCAGTTCGCTAGCCGCGGTAGATACGCAGTATTTT	CASSSLAAVDTQYF
TRBV7-6	TRBD2	TRBJ2-7	NA	TGTGCCAGCAGCTTAGGGCTAGCGGGAGGGCGTACCTACGAGCAGTACTTC	CASSLGLAGGRTYEQYF
TRBV2	TRBD2	TRBJ2-7	NA	TGTGCCAGCAGTGAAGCTCTCCCGCGGGGGGCCTACGAGCAGTACTTC	CASSEALPRGAYEQYF
TRBV28	NA	TRBJ1-5	once	TGTGCCAGCAGTGCTGACAGAATAGAAGCCCAGCATTTT	CASSADRIEAQHF
TRBV7-9	NA	TRBJ1-5	NA	TGTGCCAGCAGCTTAACAGACAATCAGCCCCAGCATTTT	CASSLTDNQPQHF
TRBV7-8	NA	TRBJ2-7	NA	TGTGCCAGCAGCTTAATTTGGGCCTCCTACGAGCAGTACTTC	CASSLIWASYEQYF
TRBV20-1	NA	TRBJ2-7	NA	TGCAGTGCCACCTCAGGTCACGAGCAGTACTTC	CSATSGHEQYF
TRBV10-3	NA	TRBJ1-1	NA	TGTGCCATCAGTGAGGGCGGGGGGCGGACTGAAGCTTTCTTT	CAISEGGGRTEAFF
TRBV6-2/TRBV6-3	NA	TRBJ2-1	NA	TGTGCCAGCAGTTACCATCAGGTTGACAATGAGCAGTTCTTC	CASSYHQVDNEQFF
TRBV28	TRBD1	TRBJ1-1	NA	TGTGCCAGCAGTTCCCGACAGGGTGAAGCTTTCTTT	CASSSRQGEAFF
TRBV5-6	NA	TRBJ1-1	NA	TGTGCCAGCAGCTTGGGGACAGACACTGAAGCTTTCTTT	CASSLGTDTEAFF
TRBV7-9	NA	TRBJ1-2	NA	TGTGCCAGCAGCTTCGATTGGAGGGGCTTGGTTGACACCTTC	CASSFDWRGLVDTF
TRBV7-4	TRBD2	TRBJ2-1	NA	TGTGCCAGCAGCTCACTAGCGGGACTAACCTACAATGAGCAGTTCTTC	CASSSLAGLTYNEQFF
TRBV9	NA	TRBJ1-2	NA	TGTGCCAGCAGCGTAGTTCAGGGCCCCTATGGCTACACCTTC	CASSVVQGPYGYTF
TRBV28	TRBD1	TRBJ2-1	NA	TGTGCCAGCAGTCCCGGGACAGGGTCTTACAATGAGCAGTTCTTC	CASSPGTGSYNEQFF
TRBV7-9	NA	TRBJ1-3	once	TGTGCCAGCAGCTCAGCCCCTATCTCTGGAAACACCATATATTTT	CASSSAPISGNTIYF
TRBV4-3	NA	TRBJ1-1	NA	TGCGCCAGCAGCCAAGATCCGGCAGGGAAGAACACTGAAGCTTTCTTT	CASSQDPAGKNTEAFF
TRBV7-9	TRBD1	TRBJ1-5	NA	TGTGCCAGCAGCCCGGGACAGGGGGCCGGTAGCAATCAGCCCCAGCATTTT	CASSPGQGAGSNQPQHF
TRBV5-1	NA	TRBJ2-5	NA	TGCGCCAGCAGCATCGACAGGTATTTGGAGACCCAGTACTTC	CASSIDRYLETQYF
TRBV12-3/TRBV12-4	NA	TRBJ1-2	NA	TGTGCCAGCAGTCTACTTCCTAACTATGGCTACACCTTC	CASSLLPNYGYTF
TRBV24-1	NA	TRBJ2-1	NA	TGTGCCACCAGTGATTTCAAACGGAGGAATGAGCAGTTCTTC	CATSDFKRRNEQFF
TRBV20-1	NA	TRBJ2-5	NA	TGCAGTGCTAGTAGAGCGAAGTGGGAGACCCAGTACTTC	CSASRAKWETQYF
TRBV19	NA	TRBJ1-1	NA	TGTGCCAGATTAAAAGCTTTCTTT	CARLKAFF
TRBV4-3	TRBD2	TRBJ2-1	NA	TGCGCCAGCAGCCAGCTCTGGGGGGGCAGGGGACTAGTCGATGAGCAGTTCTTC	CASSQLWGGRGLVDEQFF
TRBV4-3	TRBD2	TRBJ2-1	NA	TGCGCCAGCAGCCAAGCCGGGACTAGCGCGGTAGATGAGCAGTTCTTC	CASSQAGTSAVDEQFF
TRBV28	NA	TRBJ1-4	few	TGTGCCAGCGCAGGCGCCTCAACTAATGAAAAACTGTTTTTT	CASAGASTNEKLFF
TRBV9	NA	TRBJ2-7	NA	TGTGCCAGCAGCCCGGAGGGACTTAATTCCTACGAGCAGTACTTC	CASSPEGLNSYEQYF
TRBV20-1	NA	TRBJ1-5	NA	TGCAGTGCTAGTGGGCAGTATAGCAATCAGCCCCAGCATTTT	CSASGQYSNQPQHF
TRBV4-3	NA	TRBJ2-1	NA	TGCGCCAGCAGCCAAGATTGGAGGTCGGCTAGCTCCCACAATGAGCAGTTCTTC	CASSQDWRSASSHNEQFF
TRBV29-1	TRBD1	TRBJ1-5	NA	TGCAGCGTAGGGGGCGCCGGCAATCAGCCCCAGCATTTT	CSVGGAGNQPQHF
TRBV6-5	NA	TRBJ1-1	NA	TGTGCCAGCAGTTTCACCGGGGTGAACACTGAAGCTTTCTTT	CASSFTGVNTEAFF
TRBV4-2	TRBD1	TRBJ1-4	NA	TGTGCCAGCAGCCGGGACAGCCCTAATGAAAAACTGTTTTTT	CASSRDSPNEKLFF
TRBV4-3	TRBD1	TRBJ2-7	NA	TGCGCCAGCAGCCAACAACAGGGGTACGAGCAGTACTTC	CASSQQQGYEQYF
TRBV27	NA	TRBJ2-7	once	TGTGCCAGCAGTTTAACAGGGAAGTACGAGCAGTACTTC	CASSLTGKYEQYF
TRBV2	TRBD1	TRBJ1-4	once	TGTGCCAGCACCCCGGGACAGGGGTCTGAAAAACTGTTTTTT	CASTPGQGSEKLFF
TRBV6-2/TRBV6-3	NA	TRBJ2-7	NA	TGTGCCAGCAGTTACCAGGGTTACGAGCAGTACTTC	CASSYQGYEQYF
TRBV2	TRBD1	TRBJ1-5	NA	TGTGCCAGCAATTACCACAGGGGCGCTGGCAATCAGCCCCAGCATTTT	CASNYHRGAGNQPQHF
TRBV5-1	NA	TRBJ2-3	few	TGCGCCAGCAGCTTGGTGGGGCAGGGACTCACAGATACGCAGTATTTT	CASSLVGQGLTDTQYF
TRBV30	TRBD1	TRBJ2-1	few	TGTGCCTGGAGCGCTTTGGGACAGGGCAACAATGAGCAGTTCTTC	CAWSALGQGNNEQFF
TRBV7-9	TRBD2	TRBJ2-1	NA	TGTGCCAGCAGCCCCTTAGCGGGAGTAGTTAATGAGCAGTTCTTC	CASSPLAGVVNEQFF
TRBV3-1/TRBV3-2	TRBD2	TRBJ2-1	NA	TGTGCCAGCAGTCGGACTAGCGGGAGTTTCAGTGAGCAGTTCTTC	CASSRTSGSFSEQFF
TRBV5-8	NA	TRBJ1-3	few	TGTGCCAGCAGCTTGTTGGTCGCAGGGTCTGGAAACACCATATATTTT	CASSLLVAGSGNTIYF
TRBV28	TRBD1	TRBJ1-5	NA	TGTGCCAGCAGGTCTACAGGGGGCCCCCATCAGCCCCAGCATTTT	CASRSTGGPHQPQHF
TRBV7-2	NA	TRBJ2-2	NA	TGTGCCAGCAGCCTCACGGGGGGCTCCGGGGAGCTGTTTTTT	CASSLTGGSGELFF
TRBV3-1/TRBV3-2	TRBD1	TRBJ1-4	NA	TGTGCCAGCAGCTTCGGACAGGACGCCCAGAAACTGTTTTTT	CASSFGQDAQKLFF